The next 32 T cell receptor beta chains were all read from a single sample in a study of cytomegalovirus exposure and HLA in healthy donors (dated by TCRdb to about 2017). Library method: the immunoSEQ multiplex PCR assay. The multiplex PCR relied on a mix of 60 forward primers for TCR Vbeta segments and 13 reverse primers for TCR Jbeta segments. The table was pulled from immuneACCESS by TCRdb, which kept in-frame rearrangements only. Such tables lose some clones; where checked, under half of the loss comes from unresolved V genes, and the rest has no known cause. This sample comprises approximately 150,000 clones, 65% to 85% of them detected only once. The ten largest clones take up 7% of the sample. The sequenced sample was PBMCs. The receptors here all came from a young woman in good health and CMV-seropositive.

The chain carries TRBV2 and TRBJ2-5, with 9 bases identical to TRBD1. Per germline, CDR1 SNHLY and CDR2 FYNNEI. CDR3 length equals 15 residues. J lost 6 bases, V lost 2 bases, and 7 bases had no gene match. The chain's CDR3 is CASSERQGVKKTQYF. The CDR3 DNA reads TGTGCCAGCAGTGAACGACAGGGGGTAAAAAAGACCCAGTACTTC.

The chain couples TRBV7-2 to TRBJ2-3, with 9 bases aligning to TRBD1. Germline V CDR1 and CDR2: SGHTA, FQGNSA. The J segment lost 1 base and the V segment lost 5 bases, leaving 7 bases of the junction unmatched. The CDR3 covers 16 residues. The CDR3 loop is CASSRMDRGGTDTQYF. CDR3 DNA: TGTGCCAGCAGCCGGATGGACAGGGGTGGCACAGATACGCAGTATTTT.

As DNA, the CDR3 is TGTGCCAGTAGTCACCTCCCGGGTCCCGACTCCTACGAGCAGTACTTC. Translation: CASSHLPGPDSYEQYF. J is TRBJ2-7 and V is TRBV19, with no clear D. Germline CDR1 is LNHDA and CDR2 is SQIVND (reference sequence). The V gene lost 5 bases and the J gene lost 0 bases, with 17 bases spanning the gap. The CDR3 has 16 residues.

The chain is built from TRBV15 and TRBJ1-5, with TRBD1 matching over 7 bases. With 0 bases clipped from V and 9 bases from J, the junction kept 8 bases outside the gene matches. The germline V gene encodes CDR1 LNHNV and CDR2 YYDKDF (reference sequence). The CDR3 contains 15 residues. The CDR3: CATSREDRVKGPQHF. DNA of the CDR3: TGTGCCACCAGCAGAGAAGACAGGGTAAAAGGGCCCCAGCATTTT.

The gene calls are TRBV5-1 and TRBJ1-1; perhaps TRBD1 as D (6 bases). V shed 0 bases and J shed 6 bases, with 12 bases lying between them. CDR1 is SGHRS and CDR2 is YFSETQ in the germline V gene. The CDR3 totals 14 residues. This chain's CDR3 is CASSLEVGGAEAFF. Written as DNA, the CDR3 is TGCGCCAGCAGCTTGGAGGTAGGGGGGGCTGAAGCTTTCTTT.

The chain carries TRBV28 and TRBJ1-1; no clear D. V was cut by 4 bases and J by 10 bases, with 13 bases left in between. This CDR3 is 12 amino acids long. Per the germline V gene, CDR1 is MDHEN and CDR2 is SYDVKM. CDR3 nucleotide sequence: TGTGCCAGCAGTTCCCGACACTCGCCAGCTTTCTTT. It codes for CASSSRHSPAFF.

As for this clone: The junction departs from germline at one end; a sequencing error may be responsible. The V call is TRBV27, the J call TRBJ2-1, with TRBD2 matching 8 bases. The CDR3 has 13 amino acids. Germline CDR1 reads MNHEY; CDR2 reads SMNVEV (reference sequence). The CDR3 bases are TGTGCCGGCAGCGGGGGTTATGGGAATGAGCAGTTCTTC. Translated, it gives CAGSGGYGNEQFF.

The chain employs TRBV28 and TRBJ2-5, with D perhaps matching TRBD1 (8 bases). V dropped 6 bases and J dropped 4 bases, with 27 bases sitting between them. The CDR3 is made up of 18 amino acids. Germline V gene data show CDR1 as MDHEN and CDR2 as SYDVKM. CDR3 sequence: CASSPSGGTGLKVETQYF. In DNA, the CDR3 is TGTGCCAGCAGCCCCTCCGGGGGGACAGGTCTAAAGGTAGAGACCCAGTACTTC. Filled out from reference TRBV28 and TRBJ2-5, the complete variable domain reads DVKVTQSSRYLVKRTGEKVFLECVQDMDHENMFWYRQDPGLGLRLIYFSYDVKMKEKGDIPEGYSVSREKKERFSLILESASTNQTSMYLCASSPSGGTGLKVETQYFGPGTRLLVL.

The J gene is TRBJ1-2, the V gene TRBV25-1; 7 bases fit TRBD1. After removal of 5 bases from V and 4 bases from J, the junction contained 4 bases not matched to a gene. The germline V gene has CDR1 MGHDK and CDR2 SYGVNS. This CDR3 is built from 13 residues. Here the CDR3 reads CASSKGQLYGYTF. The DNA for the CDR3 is TGTGCCAGCAGTAAGGGACAGCTCTATGGCTACACCTTC.

The CDR3 region is CASRGSGGYNEQFF. The CDR3 DNA sequence: TGTGCCAGCAGGGGAAGCGGGGGCTACAATGAGCAGTTCTTC. The rearrangement uses TRBV6-5 and TRBJ2-1, with 8 bases identical to TRBD2. The germline gives CDR1 MNHEY, CDR2 SVGAGI. With V trimmed by 6 bases and J by 3 bases, 4 bases remained unmatched. CDR3 size: 14 residues.

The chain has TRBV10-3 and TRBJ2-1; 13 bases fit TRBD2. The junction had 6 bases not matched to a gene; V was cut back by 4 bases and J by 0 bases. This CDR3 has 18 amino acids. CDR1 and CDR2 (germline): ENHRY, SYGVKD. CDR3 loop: CAISGLAGGRSSYNEQFF. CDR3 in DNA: TGTGCCATCAGTGGACTAGCGGGGGGCCGGAGCTCCTACAATGAGCAGTTCTTC.

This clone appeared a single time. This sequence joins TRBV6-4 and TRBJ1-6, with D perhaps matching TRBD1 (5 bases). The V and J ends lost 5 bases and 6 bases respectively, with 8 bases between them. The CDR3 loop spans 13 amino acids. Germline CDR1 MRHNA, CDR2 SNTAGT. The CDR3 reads CASSPQVNSPLHF. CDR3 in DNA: TGTGCCAGCAGTCCACAGGTTAATTCACCCCTCCACTTT.

CDR3 DNA: TGCGCCAGCAGCCGAAGACAGGCAACTAATGAAAAACTGTTTTTT. Its protein product is CASSRRQATNEKLFF. This chain uses TRBV4-1 with TRBJ1-4, with TRBD1 as a possible D gene (6 bases). The CDR3 is 15 amino acids. Germline V gene data show CDR1 as MGHRA and CDR2 as YSYEKL. V was cut by 4 bases and J by 0 bases, with 9 bases left in between.

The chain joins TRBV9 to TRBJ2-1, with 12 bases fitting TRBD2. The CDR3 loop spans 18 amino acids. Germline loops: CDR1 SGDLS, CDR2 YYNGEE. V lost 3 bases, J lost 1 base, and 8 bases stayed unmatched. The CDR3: CASSGTSGALISYNEQFF. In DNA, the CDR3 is TGTGCCAGCAGCGGGACTAGCGGGGCTTTAATTTCCTACAATGAGCAGTTCTTC.

CDR3 DNA: TGTGCCAGCAGCTTGGCTCGAGGGCGGACAGGGACCTTC. It yields the protein CASSLARGRTGTF. The V and J genes are TRBV5-6 and TRBJ1-2, with TRBD1 matching over 8 bases. Germline trimming cut 0 bases from V and 14 bases from J; bases unmatched to any gene: 9. CDR3 size: 13 residues. CDR1 is SGHDT and CDR2 is YYEEEE in the germline V gene.

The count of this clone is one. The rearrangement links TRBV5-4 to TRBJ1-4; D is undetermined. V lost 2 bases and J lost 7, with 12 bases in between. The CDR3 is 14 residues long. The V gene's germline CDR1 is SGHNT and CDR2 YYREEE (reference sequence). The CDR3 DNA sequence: TGTGCCAGCAGCTTCATCGGAGGTAGTGAAAAACTGTTTTTT. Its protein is CASSFIGGSEKLFF.

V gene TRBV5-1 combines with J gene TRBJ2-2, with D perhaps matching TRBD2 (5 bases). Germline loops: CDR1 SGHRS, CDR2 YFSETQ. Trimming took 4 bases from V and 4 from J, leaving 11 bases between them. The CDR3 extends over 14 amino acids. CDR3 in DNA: TGCGCCAGCAGCGTGAGGGAGACCACCGGGGAGCTGTTTTTT. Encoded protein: CASSVRETTGELFF.

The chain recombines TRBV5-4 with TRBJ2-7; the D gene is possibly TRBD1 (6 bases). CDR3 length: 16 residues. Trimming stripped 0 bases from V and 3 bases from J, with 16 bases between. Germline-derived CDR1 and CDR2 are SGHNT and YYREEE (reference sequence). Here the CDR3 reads CASSLGGTNLLYEQYF. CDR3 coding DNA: TGTGCCAGCAGCTTGGGGGGGACAAACCTTCTCTACGAGCAGTACTTC.

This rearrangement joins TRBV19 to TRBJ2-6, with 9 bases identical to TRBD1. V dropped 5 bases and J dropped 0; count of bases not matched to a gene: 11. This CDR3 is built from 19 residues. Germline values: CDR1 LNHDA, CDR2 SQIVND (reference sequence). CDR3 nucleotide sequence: TGTGCCAGTAGTCCCTCCCGGGACAGGGAGTTCTCTGGGGCCAACGTCCTGACTTTC. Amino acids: CASSPSRDREFSGANVLTF.

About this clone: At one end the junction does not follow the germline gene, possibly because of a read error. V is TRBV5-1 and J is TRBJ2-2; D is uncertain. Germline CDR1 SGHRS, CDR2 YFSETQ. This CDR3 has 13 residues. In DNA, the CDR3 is TGCGCCGGCAGTCCGTCGAGTGACGGGGAGCTGTTTTTT. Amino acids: CAGSPSSDGELFF.

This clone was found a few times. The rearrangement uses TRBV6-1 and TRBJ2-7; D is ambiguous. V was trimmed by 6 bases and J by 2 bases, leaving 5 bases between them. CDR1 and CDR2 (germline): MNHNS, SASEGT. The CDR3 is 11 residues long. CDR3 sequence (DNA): TGTGCCAGCAGCCGTACCTACGAGCAGTACTTC. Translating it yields CASSRTYEQYF.

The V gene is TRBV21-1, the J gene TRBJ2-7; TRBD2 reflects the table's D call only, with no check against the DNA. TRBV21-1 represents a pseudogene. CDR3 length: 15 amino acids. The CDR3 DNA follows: TGTGCCAGCAGCAAAGTGGGGACTTGTCCAGGCGAGCAGTACTTC. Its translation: CASSKVGTCPGEQYF.

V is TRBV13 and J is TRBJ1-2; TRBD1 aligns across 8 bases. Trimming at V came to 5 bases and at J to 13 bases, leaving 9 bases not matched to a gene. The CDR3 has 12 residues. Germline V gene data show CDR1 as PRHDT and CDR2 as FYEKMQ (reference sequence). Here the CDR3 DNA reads TGTGCCAGCAGCCTGGGGACAGGCGAAGGCACCTTC. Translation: CASSLGTGEGTF.

Here the CDR3 reads CASSLELSDNSPLHF. DNA for the CDR3: TGTGCCAGCAGCTTGGAACTATCTGATAATTCACCCCTCCACTTT. The rearrangement uses TRBV5-5 and TRBJ1-6; D ambiguous. The CDR3 extends over 15 amino acids. Deletions cut 0 bases from V and 5 bases from J, with 9 bases between. From germline, CDR1 is SGHKS and CDR2 YYEKEE (reference sequence).

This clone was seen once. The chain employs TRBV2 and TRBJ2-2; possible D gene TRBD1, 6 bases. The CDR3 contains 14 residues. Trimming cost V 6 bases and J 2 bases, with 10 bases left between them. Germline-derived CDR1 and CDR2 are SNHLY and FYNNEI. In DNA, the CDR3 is TGTGCCAGCAGCTTGACAGGAAACACCGGGGAGCTGTTTTTT. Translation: CASSLTGNTGELFF.

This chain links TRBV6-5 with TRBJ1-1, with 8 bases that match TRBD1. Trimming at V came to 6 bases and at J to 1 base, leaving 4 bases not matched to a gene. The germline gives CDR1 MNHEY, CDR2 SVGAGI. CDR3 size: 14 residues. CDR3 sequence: CASSLGQGNTEAFF. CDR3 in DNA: TGTGCCAGCAGCCTCGGACAGGGGAACACTGAAGCTTTCTTT.

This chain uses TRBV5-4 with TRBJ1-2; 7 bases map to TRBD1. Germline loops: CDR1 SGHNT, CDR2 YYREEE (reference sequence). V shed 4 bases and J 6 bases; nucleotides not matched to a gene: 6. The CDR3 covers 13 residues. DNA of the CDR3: TGTGCCAGCAGCCACAGGGGAAGGGATGGCTACACCTTC. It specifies CASSHRGRDGYTF.

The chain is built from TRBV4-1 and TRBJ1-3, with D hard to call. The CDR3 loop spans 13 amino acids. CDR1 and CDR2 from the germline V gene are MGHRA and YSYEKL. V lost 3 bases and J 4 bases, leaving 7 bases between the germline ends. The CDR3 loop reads CASSHPQGNTIYF. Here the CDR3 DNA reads TGCGCCAGCAGCCACCCTCAGGGAAACACCATATATTTT.

CDR3 sequence: CASSLAPGQEAATNEKLFF. The DNA for the CDR3 is TGCGCCAGCAGCCTAGCCCCAGGACAGGAGGCGGCAACTAATGAAAAACTGTTTTTT. V is TRBV4-3 and J is TRBJ1-4; 7 bases are a match to TRBD1. Per the germline V gene, CDR1 is LGHNA and CDR2 is YSLEER. V gave up 4 bases and J gave up 0 bases; unmatched junction bases: 14. The CDR3 totals 19 residues.

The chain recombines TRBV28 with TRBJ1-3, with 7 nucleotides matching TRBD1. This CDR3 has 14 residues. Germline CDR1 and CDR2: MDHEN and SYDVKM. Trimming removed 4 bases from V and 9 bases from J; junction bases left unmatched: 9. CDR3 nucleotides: TGTGCCAGCAGTTCTAACAACAGGGGATTCACCATATATTTT. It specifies CASSSNNRGFTIYF.

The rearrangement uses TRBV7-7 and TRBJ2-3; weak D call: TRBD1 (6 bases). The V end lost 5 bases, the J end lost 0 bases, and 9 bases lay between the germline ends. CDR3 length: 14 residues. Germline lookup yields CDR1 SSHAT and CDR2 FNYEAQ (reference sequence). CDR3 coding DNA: TGTGCCAGCAGCCCAGGGGTTAGCACAGATACGCAGTATTTT. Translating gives CASSPGVSTDTQYF. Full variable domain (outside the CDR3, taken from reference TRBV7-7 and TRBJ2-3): GAGVSQSPRYKVTKRGQDVTLRCDPISSHATLYWYQQALGQGPEFLTYFNYEAQPDKSGLPSDRFSAERPEGSISTLTIQRTEQRDSAMYRCASSPGVSTDTQYFGPGTRLTVL.

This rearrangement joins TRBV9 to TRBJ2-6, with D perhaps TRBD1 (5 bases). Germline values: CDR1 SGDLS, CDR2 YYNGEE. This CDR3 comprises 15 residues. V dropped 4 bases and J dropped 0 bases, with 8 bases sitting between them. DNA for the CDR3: TGTGCCAGCAGCTCCAGGGTCTCTGGGGCCAACGTCCTGACTTTC. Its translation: CASSSRVSGANVLTF.